This T cell receptor beta chain was obtained from a study of blood T cell repertoires in COVID-19. Study summary: T cells, B-cell-depleted T cells, or PBMCs supplied cDNA or gDNA.

Germline V CDR1 and CDR2: SGHVS, FQNEAQ. V gave up 2 bases and J gave up 7 bases; unmatched junction bases: 10. The length of the CDR3 is 17 residues. Data came from immunoSEQ multiplex PCR; TCRdb stores just in-frame clones and leaves some out. Found here are about 180,000 clones, 81% of them singletons; the top ten hold about an eighth. This clonotype was obtained from a woman of 80 years or more with COVID-19, enrolled during active disease. The genes are TRBV7-8 and TRBJ2-5, with 13 positions matching TRBD2. Sequenced input: peripheral blood. CDR3 protein: CASSLRTSGGPIGTQYF. The CDR3 nucleotides read TGTGCCAGCAGCTTAAGGACTAGCGGGGGCCCAATCGGGACCCAGTACTTC.